A single sample is the source of the 26 T cell receptor beta chains below, sequenced in a study of regulatory T cells in long-lasting Graves disease. iRepertoire HTBI primers and Arm-PCR of CDR3 regions built TCR beta libraries. MiXCR, applied by TCRdb to the multiplex PCR reads, yields one record per CDR3 protein. The sample lists around 450,000 distinct CDR3 sequences; under 20% were seen once. Time point meaning: newly diagnosed GD, antithyroid drugs for less than 3 months. The TCR library was made from RNA extracted from PBMCs. These records were also assigned to another study, of T cells in Graves' hyperthyroidism and ophthalmopathy.

The starting material was peripheral blood mononuclear cells (PBMCs), obtained at new diagnosis, from a patient treated with antithyroid drugs. Receptors originate from a man aged 40-55 years with Graves disease.

The sample holds many counts of this clonotype. For the CDR3, the DNA is TGTGCCAGCAGAAGGGACATTGAAGCTTTCTTT. It translates to CASRRDIEAFF. This chain uses TRBV2 with TRBJ1-1; possibly TRBD1 for D (6 bases). The CDR3 has 11 residues. CDR1 is SNHLY, CDR2 FYNNEI, per germline. V lost 6 bases and J 7 bases, leaving 9 bases between the germline ends.

This clonotype has at least ten counts. This chain links TRBV18 with TRBJ1-5, with unresolved D. The CDR3 contains 15 residues. Trimming removed 4 bases from V and 0 bases from J, with 10 bases in between. Germline-derived CDR1 and CDR2 are KGHSH and LQKENI. CDR3 sequence reads: CASSLGRISNQPQHF. CDR3 DNA sequence: TGTGCCAGCTCACTCGGACGGATTAGCAATCAGCCCCAGCATTTT.

This chain connects TRBV20-1 to TRBJ1-2; perhaps TRBD1 as D (5 bases). Germline-derived CDR1 and CDR2 are DFQATT and SNEGSKA (reference sequence). This CDR3 spans 15 amino acids. The germline V and J ends were trimmed by 2 bases and 8 bases, with 21 bases remaining between them. CDR3 nucleotides: TGCAGTGCTAGACTCTCTGGGTGGGGCGGTCGAGGCTACACCTTC. It yields the protein CSARLSGWGGRGYTF.

A single count supports this clonotype. One base away lies a much larger clone, so this may be a sequencing read error. The chain couples TRBV9 to TRBJ2-7; D not certain. The CDR3 sequence is 13 residues long. CDR1 and CDR2 from the germline V gene are SGDLS and YYNGEE. This CDR3 is CASSQADAYGQYF. The CDR3 region has the DNA TGTGCCAGCAGCCAAGCTGACGCTTACGGGCAGTACTTC. The complete variable domain, with remaining parts taken from reference TRBV9 and TRBJ2-7, reads DSGVTQTPKHLITATGQRVTLRCSPRSGDLSVYWYQQSLDQGLQFLIQYYNGEERAKGNILERFSAQQFPDLHSELNLSSLELGDSALYFCASSQADAYGQYFGPGTRLTVT.

This clonotype was recorded many times. In DNA form, the CDR3 reads TGTGCCAGCAGTTTCCAAACAGGGGGTGGTTCACCCCTCCACTTT. The encoded protein is CASSFQTGGGSPLHF. The V call is TRBV12-3 or TRBV12-4, the J call TRBJ1-6; TRBD1 matches at 8 bases. The CDR3 extends over 15 amino acids. The trim removed 3 bases at V and 9 bases at J, leaving 7 bases unmatched.

This clonotype came up many times. This sequence joins TRBV10-2 and TRBJ1-1; D is unresolved. CDR1 WSHSY and CDR2 SAAADI come from the germline V gene. The V and J ends lost 0 bases and 6 bases respectively, with 23 bases between them. The CDR3 totals 18 residues. The CDR3 DNA is TGCGCCAGCAGTGAGTCGGTGGCGGGTGGGCACATGGCCTCTGAAGCTTTCTTT. Translating it yields CASSESVAGGHMASEAFF.

The table lists this clonotype with many counts. The V call is TRBV20-1, the J call TRBJ2-7; 9 bases agree with TRBD2. The germline gives CDR1 DFQATT, CDR2 SNEGSKA (reference sequence). The V gene end was trimmed by 0 bases and the J gene end by 0 bases; junction bases not matched to a gene: 3. This CDR3 spans 15 amino acids. CDR3 coding DNA: TGCAGTGCTAGAGATCGTAGCGGGAGCTCCTACGAGCAGTACTTC. It encodes CSARDRSGSSYEQYF.

In this sample, this clonotype turned up a few times. The chain recombines TRBV6-5 with TRBJ2-3, with TRBD2 matching over 8 bases. This CDR3 has 15 residues. The junction had 8 bases not matched to a gene; V was cut back by 4 bases and J by 5 bases. Germline values: CDR1 MNHEY, CDR2 SVGAGI. The CDR3: CASSLSGRLKDTQYF. Written as DNA, the CDR3 is TGTGCCAGCAGTTTAAGCGGGAGATTGAAAGATACGCAGTATTTT.

The chain joins TRBV5-1 to TRBJ1-6; the match to TRBD1 covers 7 bases. The V segment lost 7 bases and the J segment 10 bases; nucleotides outside the gene matches: 8. This CDR3 has 13 amino acids. Looked up from germline, CDR1 is SGHRS and CDR2 is YFSETQ. Written as DNA, the CDR3 is TGCGCCAGCGGACGGGACAGCGGGTCACCCCTCCACTTT. As protein: CASGRDSGSPLHF.

The chain links TRBV27 to TRBJ2-1, with 7 bases identical to TRBD1. V lost 3 bases, J lost 5 bases, and 7 bases stayed unmatched. The CDR3 is 15 amino acids. Per germline, CDR1 MNHEY and CDR2 SMNVEV (reference sequence). CDR3 in amino acids: CASSLRGPGDNEQFF. The CDR3 DNA is TGTGCCAGCAGTTTGAGGGGGCCCGGGGACAATGAGCAGTTCTTC.

This clonotype was seen a handful of times. This chain joins TRBV29-1 and TRBJ2-1; TRBD2 matches 11 bases. CDR3 length: 13 residues. Losses at the gene ends were 7 bases for V and 7 bases for J; bases not matched to a gene: 6. Germline loops: CDR1 SQVTM, CDR2 ANQGSEA. CDR3 amino acids: CSAGLAGYNEQFF. CDR3 nucleotide sequence: TGCAGCGCTGGACTAGCGGGCTATAATGAGCAGTTCTTC.

Many counts were recorded for this clonotype. The V call is TRBV7-2, the J call TRBJ2-1; D not resolved. In germline, CDR1 is SGHTA, CDR2 FQGNSA. Trimming stripped 1 base from V and 9 bases from J, with 10 bases between. The CDR3 runs 13 residues. The CDR3 is CASSLEVWSEQFF. In DNA, the CDR3 is TGTGCCAGCAGCTTAGAGGTGTGGAGTGAGCAGTTCTTC.

This clonotype was seen more than once but under ten times. This chain links TRBV30 with TRBJ2-3, with D perhaps TRBD2 (5 bases). CDR3 length: 13 residues. V gave up 7 bases and J gave up 4 bases, with 15 bases separating them. The germline V gene encodes CDR1 GTSNPN and CDR2 SVGIG (reference sequence). The DNA of the CDR3 is TGTGCCTTCCCGTTACTAGGGTCAGATACGCAGTATTTT. This codes for CAFPLLGSDTQYF.

This clonotype was found a few times. This sequence joins TRBV20-1 and TRBJ2-7; 11 nucleotides align to TRBD2. Germline CDR1 and CDR2: DFQATT and SNEGSKA (reference sequence). CDR3 size: 13 residues. The CDR3 DNA sequence: TGCTCCTGCGTGACTAGCGGGACATACGAGCAGTACTTC. Translating it yields CSCVTSGTYEQYF.

The genes are TRBV28 and TRBJ2-7; 8 positions agree with TRBD2. The J segment lost 3 bases and the V segment lost 2 bases, leaving 12 bases of the junction unmatched. This CDR3 region has 17 residues. Germline V gives CDR1 MDHEN, CDR2 SYDVKM. The CDR3 spells CASSLSLIAGTIYEQYF. CDR3 in DNA: TGTGCCAGCAGTTTAAGCCTAATAGCGGGGACGATCTACGAGCAGTACTTC.

This clonotype was observed at least ten times. The chain carries TRBV20-1 and TRBJ1-1, with D unresolved. Looked up from germline, CDR1 is DFQATT and CDR2 is SNEGSKA (reference sequence). The CDR3 consists of 12 residues. Trimming cost V 5 bases and J 6 bases, with 13 bases left between them. CDR3 in DNA: TGCAGTGCTGTCAGAGGTAGCCCTGAAGCTTTCTTT. Its protein product is CSAVRGSPEAFF.

A few counts support this clonotype. V gene TRBV7-8 combines with J gene TRBJ2-3, with 8 bases fitting TRBD2. Germline V gene data show CDR1 as SGHVS and CDR2 as FQNEAQ. J lost 4 bases, V lost 7 bases, and 7 bases had no gene match. The CDR3 loop spans 14 amino acids. The CDR3: CASNIGGRPDTQYF. The CDR3 bases are TGTGCCAGCAATATTGGCGGGAGGCCAGATACGCAGTATTTT.

There are many counts of this clonotype. The chain uses TRBV28 and TRBJ2-1; weak D call: TRBD2 (6 bases). V shed 6 bases and J shed 9 bases, with 18 bases lying between them. CDR1 and CDR2 from the germline V gene are MDHEN and SYDVKM. This CDR3 spans 14 amino acids. The CDR3 protein is CASSRSGGIIEQFF. CDR3 bases: TGTGCCAGCAGCCGTAGTGGGGGGATTATTGAGCAGTTCTTC. The full variable domain, rest sourced from reference TRBV28 and TRBJ2-1, is DVKVTQSSRYLVKRTGEKVFLECVQDMDHENMFWYRQDPGLGLRLIYFSYDVKMKEKGDIPEGYSVSREKKERFSLILESASTNQTSMYLCASSRSGGIIEQFFGPGTRLTVL.

This clonotype showed up many times. J is TRBJ2-5 and V is TRBV20-1; D uncertain. V lost 7 bases and J 1 base, leaving 10 bases between the germline ends. Germline CDR1 reads DFQATT; CDR2 reads SNEGSKA (reference sequence). This CDR3 spans 12 amino acids. The CDR3 loop is CSVPAAQETQYF. In DNA form, the CDR3 reads TGCAGTGTCCCGGCAGCCCAAGAGACCCAGTACTTC.

The sample holds many counts of this clonotype. The rearrangement joins TRBV20-1 to TRBJ2-5; D is perhaps TRBD1 (6 bases). This CDR3 comprises 15 residues. In germline, CDR1 is DFQATT, CDR2 SNEGSKA (reference sequence). Trimming left V 8 bases short and J 6 bases short, with 25 bases between. The CDR3 loop reads CSQDVRQGIDKTQYF. In DNA, the CDR3 is TGCAGTCAAGATGTTCGTCAGGGGATTGACAAGACCCAGTACTTC.

The CDR3 bases are TGCGCCAGCAGCACAGAACGGTCTCCCTTCTGGGCCAACGTCCTGACTTTC. The encoded protein is CASSTERSPFWANVLTF. The chain carries TRBV5-1 and TRBJ2-6, with D uncertain. Germline lookup yields CDR1 SGHRS and CDR2 YFSETQ. This CDR3 is 17 amino acids long. V shed 4 bases and J shed 5 bases, with 19 bases lying between them.

This clonotype came up a few times. This rearrangement joins TRBV7-8 to TRBJ2-2; either TRBD1 or TRBD2 may supply D (5 bases each). The CDR3 has 20 residues. The germline V gene has CDR1 SGHVS and CDR2 FQNEAQ. V was cut by 5 bases and J by 6 bases, with 31 bases left in between. The CDR3 reads CASSTKRMGVGSRGAGELFF. CDR3 nucleotide sequence: TGTGCCAGCAGCACGAAAAGGATGGGGGTCGGTTCCAGAGGGGCCGGGGAGCTGTTTTTT.

This clonotype was detected a few times. This rearrangement joins TRBV12-3 or TRBV12-4 to TRBJ2-4; D uncertain. The CDR3 is 14 amino acids. Trimming removed 5 bases from V and 0 bases from J, with 8 bases in between. The CDR3 DNA reads as TGTGCCAGCAGTACACTGTCAGCCAAAAACATTCAGTACTTC. Amino acid sequence: CASSTLSAKNIQYF.

This clonotype was observed many times. V gene TRBV6-1 combines with J gene TRBJ1-2; 7 bases line up with TRBD1. This CDR3 spans 15 amino acids. Looked up from germline, CDR1 is MNHNS and CDR2 is SASEGT. With 0 bases clipped from V and 4 bases from J, the junction kept 5 bases outside the gene matches. The CDR3 spells CASSEARGLGYGYTF. The CDR3 DNA is TGTGCCAGCAGTGAAGCGAGGGGGCTGGGCTATGGCTACACCTTC.

The chain links TRBV11-3 to TRBJ2-1; 8 positions match TRBD2. Germline loops: CDR1 SGHNT, CDR2 YENEEA. The CDR3 has 17 amino acids. Unmatched junction bases numbered 5, after V lost 1 base and J lost 0 bases. CDR3 nucleotides: TGTGCCAGCAGCTTAGTCCTAGCGGGTCTCTCCTACAATGAGCAGTTCTTC. It encodes CASSLVLAGLSYNEQFF. Filled out from reference TRBV11-3 and TRBJ2-1, the complete variable domain reads EAGVVQSPRYKIIEKKQPVAFWCNPISGHNTLYWYLQNLGQGPELLIRYENEEAVDDSQLPKDRFSAERLKGVDSTLKIQPAELGDSAVYLCASSLVLAGLSYNEQFFGPGTRLTVL.

This clonotype was detected ten times or more. The J gene is TRBJ2-2, the V gene TRBV2; D uncertain. Germline CDR1 and CDR2: SNHLY and FYNNEI. With 6 bases removed from V and 7 bases from J, the gap between germline ends came to 15 bases. The CDR3 is made up of 14 amino acids. The CDR3 loop is CASRAKPGYGELFF. The DNA for the CDR3 is TGTGCCAGCAGAGCAAAGCCGGGTTACGGGGAGCTGTTTTTT.